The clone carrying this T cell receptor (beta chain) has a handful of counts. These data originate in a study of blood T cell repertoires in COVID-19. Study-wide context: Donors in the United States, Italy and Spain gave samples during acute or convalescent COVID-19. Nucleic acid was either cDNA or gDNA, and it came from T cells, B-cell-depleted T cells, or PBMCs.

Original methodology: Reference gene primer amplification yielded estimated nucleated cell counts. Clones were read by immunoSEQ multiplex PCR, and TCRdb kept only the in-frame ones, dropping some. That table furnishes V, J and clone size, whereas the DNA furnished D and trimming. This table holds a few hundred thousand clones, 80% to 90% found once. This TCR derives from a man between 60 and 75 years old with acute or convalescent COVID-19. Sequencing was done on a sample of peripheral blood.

The CDR3 loop is CASTSLGPYNEQFF. CDR3 bases: TGTGCCAGCACCTCACTAGGGCCCTACAATGAGCAGTTCTTC. The J gene is TRBJ2-1, the V gene TRBV27; the D gene is possibly TRBD2 (5 bases). V gave up 7 bases and J gave up 2 bases, with 12 bases separating them. The CDR3 runs 14 residues. Germline V gene data show CDR1 as MNHEY and CDR2 as SMNVEV (reference sequence).